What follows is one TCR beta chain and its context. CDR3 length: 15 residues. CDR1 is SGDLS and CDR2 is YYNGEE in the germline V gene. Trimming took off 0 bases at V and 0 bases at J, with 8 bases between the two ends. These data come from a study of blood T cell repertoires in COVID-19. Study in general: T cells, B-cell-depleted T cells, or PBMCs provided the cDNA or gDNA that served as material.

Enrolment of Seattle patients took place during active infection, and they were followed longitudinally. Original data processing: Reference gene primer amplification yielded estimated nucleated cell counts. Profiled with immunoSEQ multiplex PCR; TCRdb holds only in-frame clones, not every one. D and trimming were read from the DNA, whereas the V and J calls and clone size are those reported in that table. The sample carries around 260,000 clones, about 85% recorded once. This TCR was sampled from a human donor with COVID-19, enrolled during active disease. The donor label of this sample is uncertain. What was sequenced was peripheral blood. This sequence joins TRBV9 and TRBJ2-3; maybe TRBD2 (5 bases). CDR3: CASSVEGGSTDTQYF. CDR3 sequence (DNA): TGTGCCAGCAGCGTAGAGGGCGGGAGCACAGATACGCAGTATTTT.